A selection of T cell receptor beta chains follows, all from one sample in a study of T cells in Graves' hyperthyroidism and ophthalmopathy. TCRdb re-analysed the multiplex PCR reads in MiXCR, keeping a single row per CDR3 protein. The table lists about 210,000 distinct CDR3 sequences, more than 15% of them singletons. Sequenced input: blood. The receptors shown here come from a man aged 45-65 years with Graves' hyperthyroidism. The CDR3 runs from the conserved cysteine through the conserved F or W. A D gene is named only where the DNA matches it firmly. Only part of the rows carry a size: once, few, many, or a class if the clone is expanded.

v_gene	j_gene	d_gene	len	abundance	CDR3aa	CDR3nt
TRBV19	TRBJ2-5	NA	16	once	CASSTGQNDVSAGAHF	TGTGCCAGTAGTACAGGACAGAATGACGTCTCCGCGGGCGCGCACTTC
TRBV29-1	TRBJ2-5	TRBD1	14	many	CSGGQGAHQETQYF	TGCAGCGGGGGACAGGGGGCGCACCAAGAGACCCAGTACTTC
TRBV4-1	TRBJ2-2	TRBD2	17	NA	CASTTPRTSGNTGELFF	TGCGCCAGCACCACACCTCGGACTAGCGGGAACACCGGGGAGCTGTTTTTT
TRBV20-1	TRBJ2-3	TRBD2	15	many	CSAGIAGGSFDTQYF	TGCAGTGCGGGGATAGCGGGAGGGTCATTCGATACGCAGTATTTT
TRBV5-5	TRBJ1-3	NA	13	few	CASRYYTGNTIYF	TGTGCCAGCAGGTATTATACTGGAAACACCATATATTTT
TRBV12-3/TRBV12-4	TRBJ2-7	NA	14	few	CASTEDRSSYEQYF	TGTGCCAGCACCGAGGACAGAAGCTCCTACGAGCAGTACTTC
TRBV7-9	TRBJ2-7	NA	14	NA	CASSPPAASYEQYF	TGTGCCAGCAGCCCCCCAGCTGCTTCCTACGAGCAGTACTTC
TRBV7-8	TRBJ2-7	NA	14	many	CASSSSDYHYEQYF	TGTGCCAGCAGCTCGAGCGATTACCACTACGAGCAGTACTTC
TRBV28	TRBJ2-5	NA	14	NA	CASTQFGRHETQYF	TGTGCCAGCACACAGTTCGGGAGACATGAGACCCAGTACTTC
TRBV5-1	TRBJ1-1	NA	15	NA	CASSLGEGRKTEAFF	TGCGCCAGCAGCTTGGGGGAGGGGAGAAAAACTGAAGCTTTCTTT
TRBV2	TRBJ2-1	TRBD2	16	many	CASNVAGGPRGDEQFF	TGTGCCAGCAATGTAGCGGGAGGGCCGAGGGGCGATGAGCAGTTCTTC
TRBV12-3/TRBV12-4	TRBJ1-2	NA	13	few	CASSWTAHYGYTF	TGTGCCAGCAGTTGGACAGCTCACTATGGCTACACCTTC
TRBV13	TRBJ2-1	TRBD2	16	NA	CASSSVSGLADNEQFF	TGTGCCAGCAGCTCAGTTTCGGGACTAGCAGATAATGAGCAGTTCTTC
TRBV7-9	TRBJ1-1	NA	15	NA	CASSFDRASSGEAFF	TGTGCCAGCAGCTTCGATCGGGCCTCTTCCGGGGAAGCTTTCTTT
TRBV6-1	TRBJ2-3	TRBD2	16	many	CASRPGLAGFTDTQYF	TGTGCCAGCAGGCCGGGACTAGCGGGATTCACAGATACGCAGTATTTT
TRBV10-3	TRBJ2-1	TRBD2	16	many	CAISDQTSGSYNEQFF	TGTGCCATCAGTGACCAAACTAGCGGGAGTTACAATGAGCAGTTCTTC
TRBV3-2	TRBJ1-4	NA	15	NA	CASSQPLRRDEKLFF	TGTGCCAGCAGCCAACCACTCAGGAGGGATGAAAAACTGTTTTTT
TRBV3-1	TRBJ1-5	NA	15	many	CASSGSRDSNQPQHF	TGTGCCAGCAGCGGGTCTCGGGATTCCAATCAGCCCCAGCATTTT
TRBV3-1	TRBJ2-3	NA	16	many	CASSQEGRPSTDTQYF	TGTGCCAGCAGCCAAGAGGGACGGCCTAGCACAGATACGCAGTATTTT
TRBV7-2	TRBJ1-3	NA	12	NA	CASRVIGNTIYF	TGTGCCAGCAGAGTGATTGGAAACACCATATATTTT
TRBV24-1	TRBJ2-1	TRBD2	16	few	CATSDPLAGGRNEQFF	TGTGCCACCAGTGACCCGCTAGCGGGAGGGCGAAATGAGCAGTTCTTC
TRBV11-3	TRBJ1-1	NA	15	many	CASSLDRGLDTEAFF	TGTGCCAGCAGCTTAGATCGGGGTTTGGACACTGAAGCTTTCTTT
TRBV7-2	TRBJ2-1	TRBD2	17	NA	CASSYWTSGSLYNEQFF	TGTGCCAGCAGCTATTGGACTAGCGGGAGTCTGTACAATGAGCAGTTCTTC
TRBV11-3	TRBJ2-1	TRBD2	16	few	CASSSGTSGGYNEQFF	TGTGCCAGCAGTTCGGGGACTAGCGGGGGTTACAATGAGCAGTTCTTC
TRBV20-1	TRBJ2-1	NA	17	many	CSARDSTSPTPHNEQFF	TGCAGTGCTAGAGATTCGACTTCCCCAACTCCACACAATGAGCAGTTCTTC
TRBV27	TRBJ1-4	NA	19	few	CASSLRPAGADATNEKLFF	TGTGCCAGCAGTTTAAGACCCGCAGGGGCCGATGCAACTAATGAAAAACTGTTTTTT
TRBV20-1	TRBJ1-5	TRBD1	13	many	CSGAGTGVGPQHF	TGCAGTGGCGCGGGGACAGGGGTTGGGCCCCAGCATTTT
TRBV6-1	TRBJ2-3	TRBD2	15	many	CASRWLAESTDTQYF	TGTGCCAGCCGGTGGCTAGCGGAAAGCACAGATACGCAGTATTTT
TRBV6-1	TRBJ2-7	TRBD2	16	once	CASSGVGTSAYNEQYF	TGTGCCAGCAGTGGAGTCGGGACTAGCGCCTACAATGAGCAGTACTTC
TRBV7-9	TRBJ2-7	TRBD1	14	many	CASSRRDRYNEQYF	TGTGCCAGCAGCCGCCGGGACAGGTACAACGAGCAGTACTTC
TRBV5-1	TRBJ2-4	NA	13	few	CASSLGGDNIQYF	TGCGCCAGCAGCTTGGGGGGGGATAACATTCAGTACTTC
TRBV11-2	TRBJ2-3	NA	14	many	CASRDTTSTDTQYF	TGTGCCAGCAGGGACACTACTAGCACAGATACGCAGTATTTT
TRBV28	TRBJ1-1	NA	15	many	CASSLYEDTDTEAFF	TGTGCCAGCAGTTTATACGAAGACACGGACACTGAAGCTTTCTTT
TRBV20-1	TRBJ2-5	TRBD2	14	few	CSAGSGSGQETQYF	TGCAGTGCTGGGAGCGGGAGCGGGCAAGAGACCCAGTACTTC
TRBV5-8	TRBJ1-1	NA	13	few	CASSFYGGTEAFF	TGTGCCAGCAGCTTTTACGGGGGCACTGAAGCTTTCTTT
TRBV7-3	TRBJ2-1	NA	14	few	CASSLFGKGNEQFF	TGTGCCAGCAGCTTATTCGGGAAGGGCAATGAGCAGTTCTTC
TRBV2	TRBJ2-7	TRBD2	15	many	CASSDIAGRSYEQYF	TGTGCCAGCAGTGATATAGCGGGACGCTCCTACGAGCAGTACTTC
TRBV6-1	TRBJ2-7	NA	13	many	CASSHRGSYEQYF	TGTGCCAGCAGTCATAGGGGTTCATACGAGCAGTACTTC
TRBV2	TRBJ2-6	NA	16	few	CASSAPRDSGANVLTF	TGTGCCAGCAGCGCTCCAAGGGACTCTGGGGCCAACGTCCTGACTTTC